This T cell receptor beta chain was retrieved from a study of cytomegalovirus exposure and HLA in healthy donors. Researchers ran the PCR with 60 Vbeta and 13 Jbeta primers. Clones were sequenced by immunoSEQ multiplex PCR, and TCRdb holds only the in-frame ones, with some missing. The sample lists approximately 150,000 clones, over 75% occurring once. CDR1 is SGHRS and CDR2 is YFSETQ in the germline V gene. CDR3 length equals 12 residues. The junction had 1 base not matched to a gene; V was cut back by 4 bases and J by 6 bases. The chain combines TRBV5-1 with TRBJ2-1; 7 bases line up with TRBD2. Sequencing was performed on PBMCs. This receptor was identified in a woman in her twenties or thirties in good health and CMV-seronegative. The CDR3, as DNA: TGCGCCAGCAGCAGCGGGACCAATGAGCAGTTCTTC. Translation gives CASSSGTNEQFF.